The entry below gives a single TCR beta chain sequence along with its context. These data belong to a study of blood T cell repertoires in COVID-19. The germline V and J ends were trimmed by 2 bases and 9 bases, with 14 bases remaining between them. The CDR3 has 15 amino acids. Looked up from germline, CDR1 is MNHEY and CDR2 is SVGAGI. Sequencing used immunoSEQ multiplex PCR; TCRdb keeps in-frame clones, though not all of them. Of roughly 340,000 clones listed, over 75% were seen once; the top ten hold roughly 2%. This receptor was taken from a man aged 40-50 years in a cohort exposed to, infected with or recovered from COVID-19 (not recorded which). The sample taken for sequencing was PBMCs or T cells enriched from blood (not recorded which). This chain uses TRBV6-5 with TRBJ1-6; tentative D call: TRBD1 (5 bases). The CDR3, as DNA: TGTGCCAGCAGTTACAGGGTAGGGGTGGGTTCACCCCTCCACTTT. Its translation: CASSYRVGVGSPLHF.